Detailed here is one TCR beta chain. Produced via immunoSEQ multiplex PCR; TCRdb's table is partial and in-frame only. The sample includes fewer than 150,000 clones, about nine tenths seen only once; the top ten take 1.5% to 2%. This record comes from a study of T cell responses to AZD1222 COVID-19 vaccine. Germline CDR1 is MNHEY and CDR2 is SVGAGI. The CDR3 runs to 13 residues. V lost 4 bases, J lost 8 bases, and 6 bases stayed unmatched. This TCR was sampled from an adult who received the AZD1222 COVID-19 vaccine. This chain joins TRBV6-5 and TRBJ1-2, with TRBD1 matching 8 bases. The specimen comprised peripheral blood, sampled 28 days after the second AZD1222 dose. The CDR3 protein is CASSSHGQGGYTF. CDR3 bases: TGTGCCAGCAGTTCCCACGGACAGGGAGGCTACACCTTC.